This entry lists 11 T cell receptor beta chains sequenced from one sample in a study of blood T cells in healthy people across ages. Next came a second PCR, run for about 6 to 12 cycles, which used a sample-barcoded 5' primer along with a J-beta primer mix. TCRdb reanalysed the 5' RACE reads using MiXCR and keeps one entry per CDR3 protein. Seen here are about a million distinct CDR3 sequences, 51% observed once, and the top ten hold about a fifth. The source material was blood. These receptors came from a woman in her fifties or sixties in good health.

The chain employs TRBV14 and TRBJ1-1, with D perhaps matching TRBD1 (5 bases). Germline V gene lookup returns CDR1 SGHDN and CDR2 FVKESK. V gave up 2 bases and J gave up 1 base, with 11 bases separating them. The CDR3 contains 15 residues. For the CDR3, the DNA is TGTGCCAGCAGCCAACAGGGATTGGCGAACACTGAAGCTTTCTTT. Encoded protein: CASSQQGLANTEAFF.

This clonotype came up a few times. The chain joins TRBV6-1 to TRBJ2-4; weak D call: TRBD1 (5 bases). Germline V CDR1 and CDR2: MNHNS, SASEGT. V dropped 6 bases and J dropped 13 bases, with 10 bases sitting between them. This CDR3 has 10 residues. CDR3 amino acids: CASSQGQQYF. CDR3 DNA sequence: TGTGCCAGCAGCCAGGGCCAACAGTACTTC.

V gene TRBV6-1 combines with J gene TRBJ1-2, with 7 bases fitting TRBD1. CDR1 and CDR2 (germline): MNHNS, SASEGT. The junction had 10 bases not matched to a gene; V was cut back by 8 bases and J by 1 base. The CDR3 length is 15 residues. The CDR3 nucleotides read TGTGCCAGCCTTCCCTCCGGGACAGTTAACTATGGCTACACCTTC. The encoded protein is CASLPSGTVNYGYTF.

This clonotype was recorded a few times. The chain is built from TRBV4-1 and TRBJ1-5, with D unresolved. This CDR3 comprises 15 residues. Deletions cut 0 bases from V and 7 bases from J, with 13 bases between. Germline assignment: CDR1 MGHRA and CDR2 YSYEKL. Here the CDR3 reads CASSQEMRGNQPQHF. In DNA, the CDR3 is TGCGCCAGCAGCCAAGAAATGCGAGGGAACCAGCCCCAGCATTTT.

The V call is TRBV20-1, the J call TRBJ1-5, with D tentatively TRBD1 (5 bases). Germline CDR1 reads DFQATT; CDR2 reads SNEGSKA (reference sequence). Trimming removed 3 bases at V and 3 bases at J, with 12 bases between. The CDR3 is made up of 14 amino acids. CDR3 protein: CSARPGGLNQPQHF. The CDR3 DNA reads TGCAGTGCTAGGCCCGGGGGTCTCAATCAGCCCCAGCATTTT.

This rearrangement joins TRBV10-3 to TRBJ2-5, with no clear D. The J call may be mistaken, given a closer DNA end match to TRBJ2-7. CDR3 size: 15 residues. Germline assignment: CDR1 ENHRY and CDR2 SYGVKD. The CDR3 is CAISPGAGPPYEQYF. Here the CDR3 DNA reads TGTGCCATCAGTCCCGGAGCCGGTCCCCCCTACGAGCAGTACTTC.

In its sample, this clonotype was seen a few times. The chain recombines TRBV3-1 with TRBJ2-5, with D uncertain. CDR3 size: 14 residues. CDR1 and CDR2 from the germline V gene are LGHDT and YNNKEL (reference sequence). Trimming took 2 bases from V and 0 from J, leaving 7 bases between them. The CDR3 nucleotides are TGTGCCAGCAGCCAATCAGCGCACCAAGAGACCCAGTACTTC. Encoded protein: CASSQSAHQETQYF.

This clonotype was recorded only once. This chain uses TRBV2 with TRBJ1-2; maybe TRBD1 (5 bases). V was cut by 2 bases and J by 6 bases, with 19 bases left in between. Germline V gives CDR1 SNHLY, CDR2 FYNNEI. The CDR3 has 16 amino acids. Here the CDR3 DNA reads TGTGCCAGCAGTGAATATATAGAGACAGCGGGGCATGGCTACACCTTC. Translated: CASSEYIETAGHGYTF. The full variable domain, its missing parts supplied by reference TRBV2 and TRBJ1-2, is EPEVTQTPSHQVTQMGQEVILRCVPISNHLYFYWYRQILGQKVEFLVSFYNNEISEKSEIFDDQFSVERPDGSNFTLKIRSTKLEDSAMYFCASSEYIETAGHGYTFGSGTRLTVV.

The table lists this clonotype with a few counts. V gene TRBV12-3 or TRBV12-4 combines with J gene TRBJ2-3; 7 bases agree with TRBD2. The CDR3 has 14 residues. V lost 7 bases to trimming and J lost 0 bases; unmatched junction nucleotides: 4. CDR3 coding DNA: TGTGCCAGCAAAAGAGCGGGGAGCACAGATACGCAGTATTTT. Translated, it gives CASKRAGSTDTQYF.

This clonotype occurred a few times. V and J are TRBV28 and TRBJ2-1; 10 bases map to TRBD2. The CDR3 contains 17 residues. J gave up 9 bases and V 5 bases, and 16 bases lay outside the gene matches. CDR1 and CDR2 (germline): MDHEN, SYDVKM. CDR3 residues: CASSSKVAGGPYGEQFF. The DNA of the CDR3 is TGTGCCAGCAGTAGTAAAGTAGCGGGAGGTCCTTACGGTGAGCAGTTCTTC. The full variable domain, rest sourced from reference TRBV28 and TRBJ2-1, is DVKVTQSSRYLVKRTGEKVFLECVQDMDHENMFWYRQDPGLGLRLIYFSYDVKMKEKGDIPEGYSVSREKKERFSLILESASTNQTSMYLCASSSKVAGGPYGEQFFGPGTRLTVL.

Only a few counts were recorded for this clonotype. This chain connects TRBV6-5 to TRBJ2-3; D is possibly TRBD2 (5 bases). Deletions cut 0 bases from V and 6 bases from J, with 16 bases between. Germline V gene sequence: CDR1 MNHEY, CDR2 SVGAGI. The CDR3 consists of 16 residues. The CDR3 DNA follows: TGTGCCAGCAGTTACTCGAGAGGACTCTTCGGGGATACGCAGTATTTT. It yields the protein CASSYSRGLFGDTQYF.